This paragraph covers one T cell receptor (beta chain) sequence. Its target is unknown. The V end was cut by 2 bases, the J end by 7 bases, with 5 bases between. Germline V gives CDR1 LGHDT, CDR2 YNNKEL (reference sequence). This CDR3 contains 11 residues. The data are from a study of T-cell memory formation after mild COVID-19. Study conclusions and caveats: CD4+ contracting clones were mainly CM and EM; CD8+ ones, EMRA. Cross-reactive memory appears to have joined, as suggested by some responding clones showing up in pre-infection memory. CD4/CD8 balance characterized clones contracting day 15 to 85, and CD4+ skew characterized later expanders.

It was 5'RACE with constant-segment primers that produced the TCR alpha and TCR beta cDNA libraries, which carried sample barcodes and UMIs. TCRdb reanalysed the 5' RACE reads using MiXCR and keeps one entry per CDR3 protein. Among tens of thousands of distinct CDR3 sequences listed, over 6.5% were seen once. The rearrangement uses TRBV3-1 and TRBJ1-1; D is ambiguous. The TCR originated in an adult who had mild COVID-19 (a few samples of this study predate the infection). Cell type and time point are not known. Specimen: PBMCs or a T cell subset sorted from them (not recorded which). CDR3 coding DNA: TGTGCCAGCAGCCAACACAATGAAGCTTTCTTT. This encodes CASSQHNEAFF.